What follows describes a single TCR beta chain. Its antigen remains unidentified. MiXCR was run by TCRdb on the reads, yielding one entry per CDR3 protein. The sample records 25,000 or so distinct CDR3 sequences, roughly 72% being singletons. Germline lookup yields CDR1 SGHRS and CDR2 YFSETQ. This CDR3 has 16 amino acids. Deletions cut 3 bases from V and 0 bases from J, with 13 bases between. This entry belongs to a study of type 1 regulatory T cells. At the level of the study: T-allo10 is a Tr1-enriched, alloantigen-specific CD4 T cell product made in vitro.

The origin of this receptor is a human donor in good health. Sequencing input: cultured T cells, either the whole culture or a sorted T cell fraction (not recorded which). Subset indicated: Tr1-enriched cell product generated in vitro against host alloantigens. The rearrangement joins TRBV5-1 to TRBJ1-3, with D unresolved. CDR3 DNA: TGCGCCAGCAGCTCAACCGGGAGCTACTCTGGAAACACCATATATTTT. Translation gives CASSSTGSYSGNTIYF.